The T cell receptor beta chain described here comes from a study of cytomegalovirus exposure and HLA in healthy donors. This clone was seen only a few times. The V gene end was trimmed by 8 bases and the J gene end by 1 base; junction bases not matched to a gene: 8. Germline V gene sequence: CDR1 MDHEN, CDR2 SYDVKM. The CDR3 has 16 residues. The PCR used 60 Vbeta and 13 Jbeta primers. Generated by immunoSEQ multiplex PCR, the TCRdb table keeps only in-frame clones and is missing some. This sample yields around 140,000 clones, of which around 57% are seen a single time; approximately 1.8% belongs to the top ten.

The specimen was PBMCs. The chain uses TRBV28 and TRBJ2-2, with TRBD1 matching over 9 bases. The receptor's source is a male donor in good health and CMV-seronegative. The CDR3 loop reads CASGTMGQGNTGELFF. In nucleotides, the CDR3 is TGTGCCAGCGGAACCATGGGACAGGGGAACACCGGGGAGCTGTTTTTT.